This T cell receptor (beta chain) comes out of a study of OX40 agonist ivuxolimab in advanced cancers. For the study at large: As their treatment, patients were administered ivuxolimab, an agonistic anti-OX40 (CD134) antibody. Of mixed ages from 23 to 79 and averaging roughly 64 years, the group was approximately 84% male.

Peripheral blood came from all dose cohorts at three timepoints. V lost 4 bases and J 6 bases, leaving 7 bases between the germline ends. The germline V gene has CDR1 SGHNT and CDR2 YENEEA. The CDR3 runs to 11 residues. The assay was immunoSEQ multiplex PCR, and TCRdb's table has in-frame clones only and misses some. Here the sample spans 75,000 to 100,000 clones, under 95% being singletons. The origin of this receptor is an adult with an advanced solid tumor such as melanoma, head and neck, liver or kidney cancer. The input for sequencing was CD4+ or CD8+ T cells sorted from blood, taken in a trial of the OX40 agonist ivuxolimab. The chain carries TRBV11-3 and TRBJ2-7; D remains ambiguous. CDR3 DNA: TGTGCCAGCAGCTCATATAGCGAGCAGTACTTC. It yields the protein CASSSYSEQYF. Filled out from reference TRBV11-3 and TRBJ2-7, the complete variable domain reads EAGVVQSPRYKIIEKKQPVAFWCNPISGHNTLYWYLQNLGQGPELLIRYENEEAVDDSQLPKDRFSAERLKGVDSTLKIQPAELGDSAVYLCASSSYSEQYFGPGTRLTVT.